This TCR beta chain was sequenced during a study of T cells in Graves' hyperthyroidism and ophthalmopathy. The source material, RNA transcripts, was used to amplify TCR beta CDR3 regions. The HTBI primer set was used in a first-round RT-PCR of the TCR CDR3. TCRdb recomputed calls from the multiplex PCR reads with MiXCR, one row per CDR3 protein. Among hundreds of thousands of distinct CDR3 sequences listed, approximately 15% were seen once. This clonotype was seen many times. Antigen specificity is unknown. Patients were excluded for uncontrolled infection, other autoimmune disease, pregnancy or lactation. Germline V lookup: CDR1 MDHEN, CDR2 SYDVKM. The CDR3 consists of 14 residues. The ends were cut back, 6 bases at V and 5 bases at J, with 14 bases in the middle. Notes on the study in general: The model made its ophthalmopathy prediction, and onset followed a median approximately six months later.

The sequenced material came from blood. The chain recombines TRBV28 with TRBJ2-1; the D gene is possibly TRBD1 (6 bases). The receptor comes from a woman aged 50 to 60 with Graves' ophthalmopathy. CDR3 coding DNA: TGTGCCAGCAGATGGCAGGGGTTTGACAATGAGCAGTTCTTC. As protein: CASRWQGFDNEQFF.